The clone carrying this TCR beta chain has more than one count but fewer than ten. What it binds is not known. The data originate from a study of cytomegalovirus exposure and HLA in healthy donors. General observations from the study: Some TCR beta chains (approximately 180 of them) were listed as cytomegalovirus-associated. Because they were indistinguishable, some V segments, including TRBV6-2 and TRBV6-3, were excluded. It was reported that the classifier diagnosed cytomegalovirus status with high specificity and sensitivity in both the original and validation cohorts. Looking again later, the authors saw that most CMV-associated TCR beta chains seemed HLA-restricted.

Trimming pared 4 bases from V and 4 bases from J, leaving 12 bases between. Germline loops: CDR1 SGHRS, CDR2 YFSETQ. The CDR3 is 14 amino acids. In the PCR, 60 Vbeta and 13 Jbeta primers were used. Only in-frame clones appear in the TCRdb table, and some are missing; sequencing was by immunoSEQ multiplex PCR. The sample comprises under 150,000 clones, about two thirds of which are singletons, and 2.1% rests with the top ten. This rearrangement joins TRBV5-1 to TRBJ2-1; tentatively, D is TRBD1 (6 bases). The sequence derives from a man aged 40-50 years in good health and CMV-seronegative. Sequenced sample: PBMCs. CDR3 DNA: TGCGCCAGCAGCGGTGGACAGTTTTACAATGAGCAGTTCTTC. This gives the protein CASSGGQFYNEQFF.